Listed here are 4 T cell receptor beta chains from one sample, sequenced in a study of cytomegalovirus exposure and HLA in healthy donors. It was with 60 Vbeta and 13 Jbeta primers that the PCR ran. Sequencing was performed with immunoSEQ multiplex PCR; in TCRdb, only in-frame clones are kept and a portion is missing. The table includes 150,000 to 200,000 clones, 68% detected once. Specimen: PBMCs. Source of these receptors: a man aged 50 to 60 in good health and CMV-seronegative.

The chain is built from TRBV5-6 and TRBJ2-7; maybe TRBD1 (6 bases). This CDR3 contains 13 residues. Trimming took 4 bases from V and 2 from J, leaving 10 bases between them. Germline V gives CDR1 SGHDT, CDR2 YYEEEE. The CDR3 loop reads CASSQDRTYEQYF. CDR3 nucleotide sequence: TGTGCCAGCAGCCAGGACAGAACCTACGAGCAGTACTTC.

This clone occurred once. The chain links TRBV5-1 to TRBJ2-5; D not resolved. The germline V and J ends were trimmed by 2 bases and 1 base, with 9 bases remaining between them. Germline V gene sequence: CDR1 SGHRS, CDR2 YFSETQ. CDR3 length: 14 residues. CDR3 amino acids: CASSFGESQETQYF. CDR3 in DNA: TGCGCCAGCAGCTTCGGAGAGAGCCAAGAGACCCAGTACTTC.

This clone was seen a single time. This rearrangement joins TRBV7-9 to TRBJ2-7, with 11 bases aligning to TRBD2. The CDR3 consists of 16 residues. CDR1 SEHNR and CDR2 FQNEAQ come from the germline V gene (reference sequence). The ends lost 5 bases at V and 3 bases at J; junction bases unmatched: 9. The CDR3 region has the DNA TGTGCCAGCAGCCTGGGGGCTAGCGGGGGGAGCTACGAGCAGTACTTC. Residues: CASSLGASGGSYEQYF.

The chain carries TRBV6-6 and TRBJ2-7; 8 nucleotides align to TRBD1. J gave up 0 bases and V 5 bases, and 3 bases lay outside the gene matches. This CDR3 region has 14 residues. CDR1 is MNHNY, CDR2 SVGAGI, per germline (reference sequence). CDR3 amino acids: CASSTGTGSYEQYF. CDR3 nucleotides: TGTGCCAGCAGTACAGGGACAGGCTCCTACGAGCAGTACTTC.